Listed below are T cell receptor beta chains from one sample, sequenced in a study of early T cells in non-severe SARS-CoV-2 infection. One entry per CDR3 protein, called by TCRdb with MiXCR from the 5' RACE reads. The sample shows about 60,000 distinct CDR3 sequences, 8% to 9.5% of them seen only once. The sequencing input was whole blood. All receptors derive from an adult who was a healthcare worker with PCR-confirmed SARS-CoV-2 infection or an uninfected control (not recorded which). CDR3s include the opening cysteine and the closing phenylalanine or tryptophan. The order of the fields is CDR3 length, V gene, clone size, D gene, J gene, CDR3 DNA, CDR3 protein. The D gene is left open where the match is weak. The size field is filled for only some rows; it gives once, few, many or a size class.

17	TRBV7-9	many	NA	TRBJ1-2	TGTGCCAGCAGCCGGGGGGGAAAGGAGAAATTTAACTATGGCTACACCTTC	CASSRGGKEKFNYGYTF
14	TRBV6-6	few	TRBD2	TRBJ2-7	TGTGCCAGCAGGGCGACTAGCGGGAGTGGAGAGCAGTACTTC	CASRATSGSGEQYF
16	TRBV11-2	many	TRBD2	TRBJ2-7	TGTGCCAGCAGCGCTACCAATAGAGTTGGCGGGAGCGAGCAGTACTTC	CASSATNRVGGSEQYF
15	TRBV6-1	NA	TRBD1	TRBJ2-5	TGTGCCAGCAGTGAAATACAGGGGATCCAAGAGACCCAGTACTTC	CASSEIQGIQETQYF
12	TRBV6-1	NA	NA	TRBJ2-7	TGTGCCAGCAGTGAAGCAAGGTACGAGCAGTACTTC	CASSEARYEQYF
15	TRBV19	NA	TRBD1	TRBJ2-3	TGTGCCAGTAAGAACAGGGGGAAAAGCACAGATACGCAGTATTTT	CASKNRGKSTDTQYF
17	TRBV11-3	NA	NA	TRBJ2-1	TGTGCCAGCAGCTTAGATCCGGCCGGGACTCTTTACAATGAGCAGTTCTTC	CASSLDPAGTLYNEQFF
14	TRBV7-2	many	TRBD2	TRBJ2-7	TGTGCCAGCAGCCTAGCGGCTGCCTCCTACGAGCAGTACTTC	CASSLAAASYEQYF
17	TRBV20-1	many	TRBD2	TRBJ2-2	TGCAGTGCTAGAGATTGGGCTAGCGGGACGAACACCGGGGAGCTGTTTTTT	CSARDWASGTNTGELFF
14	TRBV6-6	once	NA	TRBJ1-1	TGTGCCAGCAGTTATACGGGAGAGAACACTGAAGCTTTCTTT	CASSYTGENTEAFF
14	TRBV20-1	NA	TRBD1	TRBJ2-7	TGCAGTGCTAGAGGTGGGACAGGGGGGGACGAGCAGTACTTC	CSARGGTGGDEQYF
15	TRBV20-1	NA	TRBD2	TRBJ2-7	TGCAGTGCTCGGTCTGGGACTAGCGGGAGCCACGAGCAGTACTTC	CSARSGTSGSHEQYF
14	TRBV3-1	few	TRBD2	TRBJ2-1	TGTGCCAGCAGCCAAAACGGGGGCGGGAGGGCCGTGTTCTTC	CASSQNGGGRAVFF
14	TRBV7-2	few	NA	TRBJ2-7	TGTGCCAGCAGCCTAGACTTTAACGTCTACGAGCAGTACTTC	CASSLDFNVYEQYF
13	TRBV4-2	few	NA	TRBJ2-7	TGTGCCAGCAGCCAAGTCAACTCCTACGAGCAGTACTTC	CASSQVNSYEQYF
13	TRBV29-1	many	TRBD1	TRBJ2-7	TGCAGCGTTGGCGGGACAGGGTCCTACGAGCAGTACTTC	CSVGGTGSYEQYF
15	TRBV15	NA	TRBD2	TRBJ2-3	TGTGCCACCAGCCCTAGGACTAGCGGCACAGATACGCAGTATTTT	CATSPRTSGTDTQYF
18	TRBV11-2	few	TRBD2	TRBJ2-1	TGTGCCAGCAGCTTTGTAAAGACTAGCGGGAGGGGTTACAATGAGCAGTTCTTC	CASSFVKTSGRGYNEQFF
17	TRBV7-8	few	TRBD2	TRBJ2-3	TGTGCCAGCAGCTTAGCGGAAAGGCTAGCGGGATCAGATACGCAGTATTTT	CASSLAERLAGSDTQYF
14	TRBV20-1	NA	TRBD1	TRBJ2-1	TGCAGTGCTAGAGATGCGACAGGGATCAATGAGCAGTTCTTC	CSARDATGINEQFF
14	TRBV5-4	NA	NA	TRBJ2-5	TGTGCCAGCAGCTCCCCGGGCCCCGGGGAGACCCAGTACTTC	CASSSPGPGETQYF
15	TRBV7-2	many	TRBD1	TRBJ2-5	TGTGCCAGCACCAAACTCGGACAGGGGGCAGAGACCCAGTACTTC	CASTKLGQGAETQYF
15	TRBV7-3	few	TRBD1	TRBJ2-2	TGTGCCAGCAGCCCCGGGACAGGGAACACCGGGGAGCTGTTTTTT	CASSPGTGNTGELFF
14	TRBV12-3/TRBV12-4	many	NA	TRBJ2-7	TGTGCCAGCAGTCCGACGGGAGAATCCTACGAGCAGTACTTC	CASSPTGESYEQYF
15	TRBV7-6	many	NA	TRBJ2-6	TGTGCCAGCAGCTTGGGGACGGGGAAGGCCAACGTCCTGACTTTC	CASSLGTGKANVLTF
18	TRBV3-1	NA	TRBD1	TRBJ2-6	TGTGCCAGCAGCCAAGTTGAGTACAGGGGGCCTGGGGCCAACGTCCTGACTTTC	CASSQVEYRGPGANVLTF
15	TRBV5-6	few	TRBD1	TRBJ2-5	TGTGCCAGCAGCCGAAGACAGGGGCGTTTGGAGACCCAGTACTTC	CASSRRQGRLETQYF
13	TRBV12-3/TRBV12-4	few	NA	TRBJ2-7	TGTGCCAGCAGTTTGGGGGGTTCCAACGAGCAGTACTTC	CASSLGGSNEQYF
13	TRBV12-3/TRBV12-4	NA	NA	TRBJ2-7	TGTGCCAGCAGTTTAGGCAGGACCTACGAGCAGTACTTC	CASSLGRTYEQYF
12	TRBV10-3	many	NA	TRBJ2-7	TGTGCCAGCGATGGGTCCTCCTACGAGCAGTACTTC	CASDGSSYEQYF
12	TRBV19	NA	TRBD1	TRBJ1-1	TGTGCCAGTATAGGACAGGGGTCTGAAGCTTTCTTT	CASIGQGSEAFF
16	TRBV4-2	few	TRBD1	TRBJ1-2	TGTGCCAGCAGCCACTTCCAAGACAGGGAGGTCTCTGGCTACACCTTC	CASSHFQDREVSGYTF
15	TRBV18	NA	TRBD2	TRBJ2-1	TGTGCCAGCTCACCCCCTAGCGGGAGTCGGAATGAGCAGTTCTTC	CASSPPSGSRNEQFF
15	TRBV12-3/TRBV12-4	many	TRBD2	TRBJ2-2	TGTGCCAGCAGTGGAACTAGCGGGAGGTACGGGGAGCTGTTTTTT	CASSGTSGRYGELFF
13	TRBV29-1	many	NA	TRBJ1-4	TGCAGCGGATCCGTGGGACTTAATGAAAAACTGTTTTTT	CSGSVGLNEKLFF
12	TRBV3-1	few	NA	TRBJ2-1	TGTGCCAGCACTTCACACGGGGGTGAGCAGTTCTTC	CASTSHGGEQFF
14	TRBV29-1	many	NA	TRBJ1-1	TGCAGCGTTGAGGCAGGGACGGTTAACACTGAAGCTTTCTTT	CSVEAGTVNTEAFF
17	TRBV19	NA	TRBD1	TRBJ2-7	TGTGCCAGTAGTATGACCGCCGGGACAGGGTCTTCCTACGAGCAGTACTTC	CASSMTAGTGSSYEQYF
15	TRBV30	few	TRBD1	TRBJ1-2	TGTGCCTGGAGTCTCACCGGGACAGGGGGAGATGGCTACACCTTC	CAWSLTGTGGDGYTF
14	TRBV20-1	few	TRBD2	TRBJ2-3	TGCAGTGCCACGACTAGCGGGGTCACAGATACGCAGTATTTT	CSATTSGVTDTQYF
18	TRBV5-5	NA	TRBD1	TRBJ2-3	TGTGCCAGCAGCTTGGGGGATGACAGGGGATTCAGCACAGATACGCAGTATTTT	CASSLGDDRGFSTDTQYF
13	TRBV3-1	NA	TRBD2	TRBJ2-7	TGTGCCAGCAGTTCCGCGGGAGGGGTCGAGCAGTACTTC	CASSSAGGVEQYF
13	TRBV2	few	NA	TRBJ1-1	TGTGCCAGCAGTTTCCAGCCTAAAACTGAAGCTTTCTTT	CASSFQPKTEAFF
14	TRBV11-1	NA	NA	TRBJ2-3	TGTGCCAGCAGCTTAAGAAGAGAGGCAGATACGCAGTATTTT	CASSLRREADTQYF
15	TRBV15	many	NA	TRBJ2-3	TGTGCCACCAGCAGCGGGGAGGGGGCCACAGATACGCAGTATTTT	CATSSGEGATDTQYF
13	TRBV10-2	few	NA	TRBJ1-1	TGCGCCAGCAGTGAGTCTTGGGGGACTGAAGCTTTCTTT	CASSESWGTEAFF
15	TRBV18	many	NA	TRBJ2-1	TGTGCCAGCTCGGTGACAGTAAGCTCCTACAATGAGCAGTTCTTC	CASSVTVSSYNEQFF
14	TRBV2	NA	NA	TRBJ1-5	TGTGCCAGCAGAGGGACCGGGAGCAATCACCCCCAGCATTTT	CASRGTGSNHPQHF
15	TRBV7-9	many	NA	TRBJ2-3	TGTGCCAGCAGCCTTCCCATGGGGCCCCGAAATACGCAGTATTTT	CASSLPMGPRNTQYF
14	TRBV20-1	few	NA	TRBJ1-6	TGCAGTGTCCCACTCCAGAGGGCCAATTCACCCCTCCACTTT	CSVPLQRANSPLHF
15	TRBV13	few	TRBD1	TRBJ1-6	TGTGCCAGCAGCTCCACCGGGACAGGGGACTCACCCCTCCACTTT	CASSSTGTGDSPLHF
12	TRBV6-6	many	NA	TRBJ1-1	TGTGCCAGCAATCAGGGTGAGGTACGAGCTTTCTTT	CASNQGEVRAFF
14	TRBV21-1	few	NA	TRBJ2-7	TGTGCCAGCAGCAAAGTATTGGGGAGGCGGGAGCAGTACTTC	CASSKVLGRREQYF
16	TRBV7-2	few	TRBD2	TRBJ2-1	TGTGCCAGCAGCTTAGCGGCTAGCGGGGCCTACAATGAGCAGTTCTTC	CASSLAASGAYNEQFF